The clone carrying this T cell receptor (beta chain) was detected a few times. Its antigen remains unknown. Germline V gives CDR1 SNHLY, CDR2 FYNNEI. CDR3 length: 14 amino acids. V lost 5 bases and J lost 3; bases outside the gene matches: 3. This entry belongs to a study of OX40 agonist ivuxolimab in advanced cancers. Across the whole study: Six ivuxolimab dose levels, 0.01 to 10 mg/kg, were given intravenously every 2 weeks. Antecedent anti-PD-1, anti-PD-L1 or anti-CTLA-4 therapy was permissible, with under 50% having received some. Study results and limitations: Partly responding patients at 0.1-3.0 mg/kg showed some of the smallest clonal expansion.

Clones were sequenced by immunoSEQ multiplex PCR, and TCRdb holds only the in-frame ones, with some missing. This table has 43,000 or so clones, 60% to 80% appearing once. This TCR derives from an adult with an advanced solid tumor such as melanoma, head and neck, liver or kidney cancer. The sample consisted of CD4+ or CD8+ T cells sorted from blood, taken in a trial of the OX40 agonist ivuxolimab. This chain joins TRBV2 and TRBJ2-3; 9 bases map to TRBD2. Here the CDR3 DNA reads TGTGCCAGCAGTTCTAGCGGGATGACAGATACGCAGTATTTT. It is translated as CASSSSGMTDTQYF.